This is a list of T cell receptor beta chains from one sample in a study of blood T cell repertoires in COVID-19. Sequencing was performed with immunoSEQ multiplex PCR; in TCRdb, only in-frame clones are kept and a portion is missing. Found here are around 220,000 clones, around 88% of them singletons; the top ten hold approximately 15%. Sequencing was done on a sample of PBMCs or T cells enriched from blood (not recorded which). The origin of the receptors is a woman in her forties or fifties with acute COVID-19. Both conserved end residues are part of each CDR3. Each record gives: clone size, J gene, V gene, D gene, CDR3 DNA, CDR3 protein. D genes are given only for firm matches. Size values are once, few and many counts, or a class for expanded clones, and some rows have none.

>NA|TRBJ1-2|TRBV7-9|NA
TGTGCCAGCAGCCCCTGGGGCAGGGTAGGCTATGGCTACACCTTC
CASSPWGRVGYGYTF
>NA|TRBJ2-2|TRBV28|NA
TGTGCCAGCAGTTCCCCACTCCCGAACACCGGGGAGCTGTTTTTT
CASSSPLPNTGELFF
>NA|TRBJ2-3|TRBV2|TRBD1
TGTGCCAGCAGTGACTGGGACAGGGGACTAGATACGCAGTATTTT
CASSDWDRGLDTQYF
>few|TRBJ1-2|TRBV27|NA
TGTGCCACTTCACAGGGATTATATGGCTACACCTTC
CATSQGLYGYTF
>few|TRBJ1-5|TRBV4-1|TRBD1
TGCGCCAGCAGCCTAGCTGGGACAGGGGGCGGTCAGCCCCAGCATTTT
CASSLAGTGGGQPQHF
>NA|TRBJ1-5|TRBV28|TRBD1
TGTGCCAGCAGGAGGGGCCCGGGACAGACGCCAAATCAGCCCCAGCATTTT
CASRRGPGQTPNQPQHF
>NA|TRBJ1-2|TRBV29-1|NA
TGCAGCGTTGACTCGAGGGCGCGGGGCTACACCTTC
CSVDSRARGYTF
>NA|TRBJ2-1|TRBV6-4|NA
TGTGCCAGCAGTGAGAAGGTTGGAACAGGATCAAAATACAATGAGCAGTTCTTC
CASSEKVGTGSKYNEQFF
>NA|TRBJ1-1|TRBV30|TRBD1
TGTGCCTGGCAGGGGGGCCCTGTGAACACTGAAGCTTTCTTT
CAWQGGPVNTEAFF
>NA|TRBJ1-4|TRBV29-1|NA
TGCAGCGTTCTGGACAGATATGAAAAACTGTTTTTT
CSVLDRYEKLFF
>NA|TRBJ2-1|TRBV6-1|TRBD1
TGTGCCAGCAGTGAAATTTTGGCGGCAGGGGGCTGGTACAATGAGCAGTTCTTC
CASSEILAAGGWYNEQFF
>NA|TRBJ1-6|TRBV19|NA
TGTGCCAGTAGCGAGGGTAGCAGCTTTAATTCACCCCTCCACTTT
CASSEGSSFNSPLHF
>NA|TRBJ2-1|TRBV7-3|TRBD2
TGTGCCAGCAGCTTAGGTCTAGCGGCATACAATGAGCAGTTCTTC
CASSLGLAAYNEQFF
>NA|TRBJ2-3|TRBV19|TRBD2
TGTGCCAGGACCGGGACTAGCGGCCCTAGCACAGATACGCAGTATTTT
CARTGTSGPSTDTQYF
>NA|TRBJ1-2|TRBV2|NA
TGTGCCAGCACCGGACAGAGAGCTAACTATGGCTACACCTTC
CASTGQRANYGYTF
>NA|TRBJ1-2|TRBV7-2|NA
TGTGCCAGCAGCTTCGCAGATTATGGCTACACCTTC
CASSFADYGYTF
>NA|TRBJ1-1|TRBV28|TRBD1
TGTGCCAGCAGTTGGGGACAGGGCTACACTGAAGCTTTCTTT
CASSWGQGYTEAFF
>NA|TRBJ2-5|TRBV28|TRBD1
TGTGCCAGCAGCCGGGACAGCCACCAAGAGACCCAGTACTTC
CASSRDSHQETQYF
>NA|TRBJ1-2|TRBV12-3/TRBV12-4|TRBD1
TGTGCCAGCAGTAAGGACAGGTTTAGTGGCTACACCTTC
CASSKDRFSGYTF
>NA|TRBJ1-1|TRBV5-1|TRBD1
TGCGCCAGCAGCTGGACCGGTCGGGACAGGGCATCTGAAGCTTTCTTT
CASSWTGRDRASEAFF
>NA|TRBJ1-6|TRBV6-2/TRBV6-3|TRBD1
TGTGCCAGCAGTTACTCTGGGACAGAGGGGAATTCACCCCTCCACTTT
CASSYSGTEGNSPLHF
>NA|TRBJ2-7|TRBV19|TRBD2
TGTGCCAGTAGTATCCTAGCGGGAGGCCTGTACGAGCAGTACTTC
CASSILAGGLYEQYF
>NA|TRBJ2-1|TRBV15|TRBD1
TGTGCCACCAGCAGAGAGCGACCGGGACAGGGAGACAATGAGCAGTTCTTC
CATSRERPGQGDNEQFF
>few|TRBJ1-2|TRBV5-1|TRBD1
TGCGCCAGCAGGTCCGGGACAGGGGCCCCTGGTAACTATGGCTACACCTTC
CASRSGTGAPGNYGYTF
>NA|TRBJ1-1|TRBV5-1|TRBD1
TGCGCCAGCAACCTGGGACAGGGCGACACTGAAGCTTTCTTT
CASNLGQGDTEAFF